A single sample gave rise to the 23 T cell receptor beta chains below, sequenced in a study of T cells after yellow fever vaccination. TCRdb reprocessed the 5' RACE reads via MiXCR and lists one record per CDR3 protein. The sample holds roughly 160,000 distinct CDR3 sequences, 6% to 7.5% seen once. Sample: CD4+ T cells sorted from PBMCs, taken more than 4 days after the first yellow fever vaccination. Receptors originate from a young man who received the YFV17D yellow fever vaccine.

Ten or more counts support this clonotype. The chain couples TRBV20-1 to TRBJ2-3, with no clear D. The CDR3 is made up of 14 amino acids. Deletions cut 5 bases from V and 0 bases from J, with 12 bases between. Looked up from germline, CDR1 is DFQATT and CDR2 is SNEGSKA (reference sequence). CDR3 protein: CSAPKRVSTDTQYF. DNA of the CDR3: TGCAGTGCTCCTAAACGGGTTAGCACAGATACGCAGTATTTT.

This clonotype was counted ten times or more. The rearrangement links TRBV10-3 to TRBJ2-5; the D is unclear. The germline CDR1 and CDR2 sequences are ENHRY and SYGVKD. The V end lost 4 bases, the J end lost 4 bases, and 10 bases lay between the germline ends. CDR3 size: 13 residues. The DNA for the CDR3 is TGTGCCATCAGTGGCGGCCCTCGAGAGACCCAGTACTTC. Amino acids: CAISGGPRETQYF.

This clonotype was seen ten or more times. Here the CDR3 reads CSGSYNEQFF. The CDR3, as DNA: TGCAGCGGCTCCTACAATGAGCAGTTCTTC. The chain recombines TRBV29-1 with TRBJ2-1; D ambiguous. V was shortened by 7 bases and J by 0 bases, with 1 base between the two germline ends. CDR1 is SQVTM and CDR2 is ANQGSEA in the germline V gene. This CDR3 region has 10 residues.

This clonotype was recorded at least ten times. The chain carries TRBV7-2 and TRBJ2-2; D is unresolved. V gave up 4 bases and J gave up 8 bases, with 11 bases separating them. The germline V gene encodes CDR1 SGHTA and CDR2 FQGNSA. The CDR3 runs 13 residues. The CDR3: CASSSWHDGELFF. The CDR3 DNA follows: TGTGCCAGCAGCTCTTGGCACGATGGGGAGCTGTTTTTT.

This clonotype was counted at least ten times. The chain employs TRBV12-3 or TRBV12-4 and TRBJ1-4, with TRBD1 identical over 8 bases. The length of the CDR3 is 15 residues. The J segment lost 8 bases and the V segment lost 4 bases, leaving 9 bases of the junction unmatched. CDR3 region: CASSSPGQGKEKLFF. The CDR3 DNA is TGTGCCAGCAGTTCCCCTGGACAGGGAAAGGAAAAACTGTTTTTT.

With regard to this clonotype: Sequence at one end of the junction differs from germline and may be a read error. The chain links TRBV2 to TRBJ2-6; TRBD2 matches at 9 bases. The CDR3 runs to 18 residues. CDR1 is SNHLY and CDR2 is FYNNEI in the germline V gene. The chain's CDR3 is CACSLRGGSISGANVLTF. The CDR3 nucleotides read TGTGCCTGCAGTTTGCGGGGGGGGTCGATCTCTGGGGCCAACGTCCTGACTTTC.

The V gene is TRBV7-2, the J gene TRBJ1-5; D remains unclear. Trimming removed 1 base at V and 7 bases at J, with 8 bases between. This CDR3 region has 13 residues. Germline V lookup: CDR1 SGHTA, CDR2 FQGNSA. The chain's CDR3 is CASSLVVGQPQHF. The CDR3 DNA follows: TGTGCCAGCAGCTTAGTTGTTGGGCAGCCCCAGCATTTT. Using reference TRBV7-2 and TRBJ1-5 for the parts outside the CDR3, the full variable domain is GAGVSQSPSNKVTEKGKDVELRCDPISGHTALYWYRQSLGQGLEFLIYFQGNSAPDKSGLPSDRFSAERTGGSVSTLTIQRTQQEDSAVYLCASSLVVGQPQHFGDGTRLSIL.

For this clonotype: This may stem from a read error, because a much larger clone lies one nucleotide away. V and J are TRBV5-1 and TRBJ1-1, with unresolved D. The V gene lost 2 bases and the J gene lost 4 bases, with 12 bases spanning the gap. This CDR3 is built from 14 residues. CDR1 and CDR2 (germline): SGHRS, YFSETQ. CDR3 in DNA: TGCGCCAGCAGCTTCACCAAGGGTACCACTGAAGCTTTCTTT. Its translation: CASSFTKGTTEAFF.

This clonotype was seen a handful of times. The chain carries TRBV15 and TRBJ1-2; D remains unclear. This CDR3 is built from 14 residues. Germline CDR1 and CDR2: LNHNV and YYDKDF (reference sequence). Trimming left V 0 bases short and J 5 bases short, with 10 bases between. Here the CDR3 DNA reads TGTGCCACCAGCAGAGATAGTGCGGCATATGGCTACACCTTC. Amino acid sequence: CATSRDSAAYGYTF. Together with reference TRBV15 and TRBJ1-2, the CDR3 gives the full variable domain: DAMVIQNPRYQVTQFGKPVTLSCSQTLNHNVMYWYQQKSSQAPKLLFHYYDKDFNNEADTPDNFQSRRPNTSFCFLDIRSPGLGDTAMYLCATSRDSAAYGYTFGSGTRLTVV.

The table lists this clonotype with a few counts. The J gene is TRBJ1-5, the V gene TRBV28; a possible D gene is TRBD1 (6 bases). In germline, CDR1 is MDHEN, CDR2 SYDVKM. The CDR3 totals 15 residues. V lost 1 base and J 2 bases, leaving 9 bases between the germline ends. The CDR3 loop reads CASSLLGGRNQPQHF. The CDR3 DNA reads TGTGCCAGCAGTTTATTGGGGGGCCGCAATCAGCCCCAGCATTTT.

In this sample, this clonotype turned up a few times. This sequence joins TRBV4-3 and TRBJ1-2, with D unclear. Germline CDR1 and CDR2: LGHNA and YSLEER. This CDR3 spans 14 amino acids. V was clipped by 0 bases and J by 2 bases, with 7 bases between them. This chain's CDR3 is CASSQEEGNYGYTF. The CDR3, as DNA: TGCGCCAGCAGCCAAGAGGAGGGAAACTATGGCTACACCTTC.

This clonotype was counted many times. The V and J genes are TRBV7-9 and TRBJ2-1; D is unresolved. This CDR3 has 12 residues. V was cut by 6 bases and J by 12 bases, with 15 bases left in between. Germline CDR1 and CDR2: SEHNR and FQNEAQ (reference sequence). CDR3 region: CASRLSGGRQFF. The CDR3 bases are TGTGCCAGCAGACTCTCGGGTGGCCGGCAGTTCTTC.

The chain is built from TRBV20-1 and TRBJ2-1, with 12 bases aligning to TRBD2. Per germline, CDR1 DFQATT and CDR2 SNEGSKA (reference sequence). V trimming: 4 bases; J trimming: 4 bases; junction bases outside the gene matches: 8. The CDR3 is 16 amino acids. The CDR3 sequence is CSANGGGTSGYNEQFF. CDR3 nucleotides: TGCAGTGCTAACGGGGGCGGGACTAGCGGGTACAATGAGCAGTTCTTC.

This clonotype occurred a few times. This rearrangement joins TRBV7-2 to TRBJ2-3; D is uncertain. V was cut by 7 bases and J by 6 bases, with 8 bases left in between. The CDR3 spans 11 residues. Germline-derived CDR1 and CDR2 are SGHTA and FQGNSA. This CDR3 reads CASTRWDTQYF. In nucleotides, the CDR3 is TGTGCCAGCACCCGGTGGGATACGCAGTATTTT.

This clonotype was counted ten times or more. The gene calls are TRBV7-2 and TRBJ2-1; 12 positions match TRBD2. The germline V gene has CDR1 SGHTA and CDR2 FQGNSA. The V gene end was trimmed by 6 bases and the J gene end by 3 bases; junction bases not matched to a gene: 6. The CDR3 sequence is 16 residues long. CDR3 DNA sequence: TGTGCCAGCAGTCTAAGGACTAGCGGGGACTACAATGAGCAGTTCTTC. This encodes CASSLRTSGDYNEQFF.

There are many counts of this clonotype. The chain uses TRBV6-5 and TRBJ2-7, with D possibly matching TRBD2 (6 bases). V dropped 4 bases and J dropped 4 bases, with 17 bases sitting between them. In germline, CDR1 is MNHEY, CDR2 SVGAGI. This CDR3 spans 15 amino acids. CDR3 amino acids: CASSSFGAGRYEQYF. The CDR3, as DNA: TGTGCCAGCAGTTCCTTCGGGGCGGGGCGGTACGAGCAGTACTTC.

This clonotype appeared many times. The CDR3 DNA follows: TGTGCCAGCAGTGCGGGCCACGAGCAGTACGTC. Its translation is CASSAGHEQYV. The rearrangement joins TRBV6-2 or TRBV6-3 to TRBJ2-7; the D gene is possibly TRBD2 (5 bases). The germline CDR1 and CDR2 sequences are MNHEY and SVGEGT. This CDR3 has 11 amino acids. The V end was cut by 5 bases, the J end by 5 bases, with 7 bases between.

The chain employs TRBV20-1 and TRBJ2-5; 7 bases align to TRBD2. Germline CDR1 DFQATT, CDR2 SNEGSKA (reference sequence). CDR3 length equals 16 residues. V shed 2 bases, J shed 4 bases, and the junction held 13 bases outside the gene matches. The CDR3 DNA reads TGCAGTGCTAGATCGAGCTGGACTAGGGCTGGAGAGACCCAGTACTTC. Residues: CSARSSWTRAGETQYF.

The chain recombines TRBV4-1 with TRBJ2-7; TRBD1 agrees at 9 bases. V was pared by 1 base and J by 3 bases, with 4 bases of the junction left unmatched. The CDR3 has 15 residues. The germline gives CDR1 MGHRA, CDR2 YSYEKL. Here the CDR3 DNA reads TGCGCCAGCAGCCAAGTCCCGGGACAGGGCTACGAGCAGTACTTC. Protein: CASSQVPGQGYEQYF.

With regard to this clonotype: Germline and junction disagree at one end, which may indicate a read error. The chain is built from TRBV2 and TRBJ2-1, with TRBD2 identical over 7 bases. The CDR3 totals 18 residues. Germline-derived CDR1 and CDR2 are SNHLY and FYNNEI. CDR3 DNA: TGTACCAGCAGTTTAAGAATAGCGGGCGCCCGGGGGTACAATGAGCAGTTCTTC. Protein sequence: CTSSLRIAGARGYNEQFF. The full variable domain, in which reference TRBV2 and TRBJ2-1 provide the parts outside the CDR3, is EPEVTQTPSHQVTQMGQEVILRCVPISNHLYFYWYRQILGQKVEFLVSFYNNEISEKSEIFDDQFSVERPDGSNFTLKIRSTKLEDSAMYFCTSSLRIAGARGYNEQFFGPGTRLTVL.

In this sample, this clonotype turned up many times. The V gene is TRBV7-2, the J gene TRBJ2-7, with 9 bases matching TRBD2. Germline trimming cut 3 bases from V and 4 bases from J; bases unmatched to any gene: 1. The CDR3 runs 13 residues. Germline assignment: CDR1 SGHTA and CDR2 FQGNSA. This CDR3 is CASSLSGGYEQYV. The DNA of the CDR3 is TGTGCCAGCAGCTTGAGCGGGGGGTACGAGCAGTACGTC.

This clonotype appeared a few times. CDR3 coding DNA: TGTGCCAGCAGCGCGACAGGTCCTACGAACACCGGGGAGCTGTTTTTT. Translating it yields CASSATGPTNTGELFF. The chain employs TRBV7-3 and TRBJ2-2, with D maybe TRBD1 (6 bases). V was clipped by 5 bases and J by 0 bases, with 13 bases between them. Germline assignment: CDR1 SGHTA and CDR2 FQGTGA. This CDR3 spans 16 amino acids.

The table lists this clonotype with many counts. In nucleotides, the CDR3 is TGTGCCAGCAGCTTAGGCCTCGGGACAGGGGGAGGACGAAATTCACCCCTCCACTTT. This codes for CASSLGLGTGGGRNSPLHF. V gene TRBV11-2 combines with J gene TRBJ1-6; 11 bases match TRBD1. Germline loops: CDR1 SGHAT, CDR2 FQNNGV. The CDR3 extends over 19 amino acids. After removal of 1 base from V and 7 bases from J, the junction contained 12 bases not matched to a gene.